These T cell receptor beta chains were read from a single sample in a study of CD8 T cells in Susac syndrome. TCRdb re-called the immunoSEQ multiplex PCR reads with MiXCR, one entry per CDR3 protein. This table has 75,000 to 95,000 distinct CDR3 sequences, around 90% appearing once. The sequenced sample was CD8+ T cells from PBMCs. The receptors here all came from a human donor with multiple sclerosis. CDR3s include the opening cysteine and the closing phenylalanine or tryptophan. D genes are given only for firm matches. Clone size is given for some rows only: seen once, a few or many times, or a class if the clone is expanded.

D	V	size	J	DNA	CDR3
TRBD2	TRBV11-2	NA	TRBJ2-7	TGTGCCAGCAGCGGGACTAGCGGGGGGTCTATAACCTCTGATTCCTACGAGCAGTACTTC	CASSGTSGGSITSDSYEQYF
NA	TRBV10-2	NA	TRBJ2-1	TGCGCCAGCCAACTAGTTGAGTACAATGAGCAGTTCTTC	CASQLVEYNEQFF
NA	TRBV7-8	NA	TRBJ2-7	TGTGCCAGCAGCTTCCCCCCGGGAGGGGGCCCCGACGAGCAGTACTTC	CASSFPPGGGPDEQYF
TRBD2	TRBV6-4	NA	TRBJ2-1	TGTGCCAGCAGTGAGCGGGGGGGCTCCTACAATGAGCAGTTCTTC	CASSERGGSYNEQFF
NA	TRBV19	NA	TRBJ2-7	TGTGCCAGTAGTATAGATCGTAACGTGGGAGGCCGGACCTACGAGCAGTACTTC	CASSIDRNVGGRTYEQYF
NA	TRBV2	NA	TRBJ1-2	TGTGCCAGCAGTGTTGACCCAAACTATGGCTACACCTTC	CASSVDPNYGYTF
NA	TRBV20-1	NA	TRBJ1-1	TGCAGTGCTAGAGTGGGGGATTATGGATCTGAAGCTTTCTTT	CSARVGDYGSEAFF
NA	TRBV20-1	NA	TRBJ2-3	TGCAGTGCCGCCCTGCGAGATACGCAGTATTTT	CSAALRDTQYF
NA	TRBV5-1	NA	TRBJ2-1	TGCGCCAGCAGCTTGGAGGGTTATGAGCAGTTCTTC	CASSLEGYEQFF
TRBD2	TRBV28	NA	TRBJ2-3	TGTGCCAGCAGTCCGACGGGACTAGCGGGAGTTTCTCCAGATACGCAGTATTTT	CASSPTGLAGVSPDTQYF
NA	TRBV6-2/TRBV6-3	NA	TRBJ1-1	TGTGCCAGCAGTTACCAGACAGGCACTGAAGCTTTCTTT	CASSYQTGTEAFF
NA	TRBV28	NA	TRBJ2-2	TGTGCAGTCGGGACCGGGGAGCTGTTTTTT	CAVGTGELFF
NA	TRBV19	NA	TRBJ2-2	TGTGCCAGTAGTATCACGTCCGGGGGCGGGGAGCTGTTTTTT	CASSITSGGGELFF
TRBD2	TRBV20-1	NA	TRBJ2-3	TGCAGTGCTTCCCCTTACGCCGGACTAGCGGGAGGGATGGACACAGATACGCAGTATTTT	CSASPYAGLAGGMDTDTQYF
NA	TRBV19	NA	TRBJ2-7	TGTGCCAGTAGTATTGGGCAATTGTACGAGCAGTACTTC	CASSIGQLYEQYF
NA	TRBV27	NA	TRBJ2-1	TGTGCCAGCAGTTTATCGTGGGGAGAAGGGTACAATGAGCAGTTCTTC	CASSLSWGEGYNEQFF
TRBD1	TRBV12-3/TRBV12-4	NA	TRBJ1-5	TGTGCCAGCAGGGGACAGCATAATCAGCCCCAGCATTTT	CASRGQHNQPQHF
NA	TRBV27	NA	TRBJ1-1	TGTGCCAGCAGTTTCGCCATCAACACTGAAGCTTTCTTT	CASSFAINTEAFF
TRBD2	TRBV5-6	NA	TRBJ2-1	TGTGCCAGCAGCCCCTTACTAGCGGGAGGGCCCAATGAGCAGTTCTTC	CASSPLLAGGPNEQFF
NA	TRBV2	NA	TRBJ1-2	TGTGCCAGCAGCTACACAGGGCAAGGAAACTATGGCTACACCTTC	CASSYTGQGNYGYTF
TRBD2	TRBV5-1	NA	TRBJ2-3	TGCGCCAGCAGCCCGGGGATACTAGCGGGGGGGCGTCCAGATACGCAGTATTTT	CASSPGILAGGRPDTQYF
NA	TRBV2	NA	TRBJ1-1	TGTGCCAGCAGGGAACGTATGAACACTGAAGCTTTCTTT	CASRERMNTEAFF
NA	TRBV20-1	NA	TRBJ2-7	TGCAGTGCTAGAGAAGTAATGGATAGGCCCTACGAGCAGTACTTC	CSAREVMDRPYEQYF
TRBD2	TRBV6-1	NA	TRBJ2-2	TGTGCCAGCTCCTCTAGCGGGGGGGCGGCCGGGGAGCTGTTTTTT	CASSSSGGAAGELFF
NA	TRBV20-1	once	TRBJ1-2	TGCAGTGCTAGAGATGAAGGGTACTATGGCTACACCTTC	CSARDEGYYGYTF
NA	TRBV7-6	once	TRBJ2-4	TGTGCCAGCAGCTTAGGAAGGGGTGCGAACATTCAGTACTTC	CASSLGRGANIQYF
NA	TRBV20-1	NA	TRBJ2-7	TGCAGTGCTTTCTCGGGCCCTGACAGTTACGAGCAGTACTTC	CSAFSGPDSYEQYF